Presented here are 20 T cell receptor beta chains from one specimen sequenced in a study of shared clonotypes between healthy human individuals. Only in-frame clones appear in the TCRdb table, and some are missing; sequencing was by immunoSEQ multiplex PCR. Among approximately 1,500,000 clones listed, approximately 97% were seen once. Sequencing input: naive CD4+ T cells sorted from blood. Regarding subset: CD45RA+ positively selected. These receptor sequences come from a man aged 25 to 40 in good health.

The chain recombines TRBV6-1 with TRBJ2-1, with 7 bases aligning to TRBD2. The length of the CDR3 is 15 residues. The germline V gene encodes CDR1 MNHNS and CDR2 SASEGT. V shed 6 bases and J 4 bases; nucleotides not matched to a gene: 9. CDR3 DNA sequence: TGTGCCAGCAGGGTGGGACTATCCGGGTACAATGAGCAGTTCTTC. Its translation is CASRVGLSGYNEQFF.

The chain combines TRBV5-4 with TRBJ2-3; D is unresolved. The CDR3 is 16 amino acids. CDR1 and CDR2 from the germline V gene are SGHNT and YYREEE (reference sequence). V lost 0 bases and J lost 5, with 16 bases in between. CDR3 sequence (DNA): TGTGCCAGCAGCTTGGAGCCACAGCGACTGGGAGATACGCAGTATTTT. Amino acid sequence: CASSLEPQRLGDTQYF.

V is TRBV5-1 and J is TRBJ2-5, with D unclear. Trimming removed 0 bases at V and 2 bases at J, with 8 bases between. Germline V gene lookup returns CDR1 SGHRS and CDR2 YFSETQ. The CDR3 runs to 14 residues. The CDR3 DNA is TGCGCCAGCAGCTTGGGGGTAGATCAAGAGACCCAGTACTTC. Residues: CASSLGVDQETQYF.

Remarks on this clone: This same CDR3 is encoded by further DNA sequences in the sample. The rearrangement links TRBV10-3 to TRBJ2-5; no reliable D call. V was clipped by 5 bases and J by 5 bases, with 12 bases between them. Germline V gene sequence: CDR1 ENHRY, CDR2 SYGVKD. This CDR3 region has 13 residues. CDR3 residues: CAISRALGETQYF. The CDR3 coding sequence is TGTGCCATCAGTAGGGCCCTCGGGGAGACCCAGTACTTC.

The chain carries TRBV2 and TRBJ2-7; no definite D call. Trimming took off 8 bases at V and 4 bases at J, with 9 bases between the two ends. Germline V CDR1 and CDR2: SNHLY, FYNNEI. CDR3 length equals 11 residues. The CDR3 sequence: CASGVVYEQYF. Written as DNA, the CDR3 is TGTGCCAGCGGGGTGGTTTACGAGCAGTACTTC.

The chain links TRBV9 to TRBJ2-6, with no clear D. Looked up from germline, CDR1 is SGDLS and CDR2 is YYNGEE. The CDR3 spans 17 residues. V lost 2 bases to trimming and J lost 0 bases, with 12 bases between them. The CDR3 bases are TGTGCCAGCAGCGTTGGACCCCAGAGCTCTGGGGCCAACGTCCTGACTTTC. This codes for CASSVGPQSSGANVLTF.

The chain recombines TRBV7-2 with TRBJ2-7; D ambiguous. V lost 5 bases, J lost 0 bases, and 14 bases lay in between. The germline gives CDR1 SGHTA, CDR2 FQGNSA. The CDR3 contains 15 residues. The CDR3 bases are TGTGCCAGCAGCCAATACGCAGATTCCTCCTACGAGCAGTACTTC. Protein sequence: CASSQYADSSYEQYF.

The V gene is TRBV30, the J gene TRBJ1-2, with no clear D. Germline V gives CDR1 GTSNPN, CDR2 SVGIG (reference sequence). The V end lost 4 bases, the J end lost 4 bases, and 22 bases lay between the germline ends. This CDR3 contains 16 residues. The DNA for the CDR3 is TGTGCCTGGAAGACCCCTCAGCGGCCCCCCCTCTATGGCTACACCTTC. Translation gives CAWKTPQRPPLYGYTF.

V and J are TRBV10-3 and TRBJ2-5, with 7 bases identical to TRBD2. This CDR3 has 14 amino acids. CDR1 is ENHRY, CDR2 SYGVKD, per germline. The trim removed 9 bases at V and 1 base at J, leaving 8 bases unmatched. CDR3 bases: TGTGCCATGTCGTTTCCTAGCGGCCAAGAGACCCAGTACTTC. Residues: CAMSFPSGQETQYF.

As regards this clone: Other DNA sequences in the same sample also yield this CDR3. The J gene is TRBJ1-2, the V gene TRBV30, with D unclear. Germline V gene sequence: CDR1 GTSNPN, CDR2 SVGIG (reference sequence). The CDR3 runs to 13 residues. V lost 0 bases to trimming and J lost 5 bases, with 10 bases between them. This CDR3 is CAWSVRAGYGYTF. In nucleotides, the CDR3 is TGTGCCTGGAGTGTACGAGCCGGATATGGCTACACCTTC.

The CDR3 region has the DNA TGTGCCAGCTCACCACCGATCCGCGGCAGCTACAATGAGCAGTTCTTC. Translated: CASSPPIRGSYNEQFF. The V call is TRBV18, the J call TRBJ2-1; D is uncertain. The length of the CDR3 is 16 residues. Germline lookup yields CDR1 KGHSH and CDR2 LQKENI. Trimming removed 0 bases from V and 3 bases from J, with 12 bases in between.

This clone was observed a single time. The rearrangement uses TRBV29-1 and TRBJ2-7; the D is unclear. This CDR3 region has 13 residues. The V and J ends lost 4 bases and 6 bases respectively, with 16 bases between them. Germline V CDR1 and CDR2: SQVTM, ANQGSEA. As DNA, the CDR3 is TGCAGCGTTGTTACGCACCCCCTCTCCGAGCAGTACTTC. This encodes CSVVTHPLSEQYF.

J is TRBJ2-2 and V is TRBV5-1; TRBD2 is a possible D gene (7 bases). Germline V gene data show CDR1 as SGHRS and CDR2 as YFSETQ. Trimming removed 7 bases at V and 4 bases at J, with 26 bases between. This CDR3 region has 18 residues. CDR3 DNA: TGCGCCAGCGCCTCAGGGGCGGGAGTGGATATATTCACCGGGGAGCTGTTTTTT. Protein sequence: CASASGAGVDIFTGELFF.

The chain recombines TRBV9 with TRBJ1-2; D ambiguous. Germline V gene data show CDR1 as SGDLS and CDR2 as YYNGEE. The V and J ends lost 3 bases and 11 bases respectively, with 8 bases between them. The CDR3 runs to 10 residues. Written as DNA, the CDR3 is TGTGCCAGCAGCGATAGGCTATACACCTTC. Translating gives CASSDRLYTF.

The chain is built from TRBV2 and TRBJ1-5; no firm D call. The V end was cut by 8 bases, the J end by 2 bases, with 13 bases between. The length of the CDR3 is 14 residues. Germline V gene lookup returns CDR1 SNHLY and CDR2 FYNNEI. CDR3 bases: TGTGCCAGCGTGGGGAGTCAAGGCAATCAGCCCCAGCATTTT. It specifies CASVGSQGNQPQHF.

In regard to this clone: The same CDR3 arises from other DNA sequences in this sample as well. The chain joins TRBV5-1 to TRBJ2-1; 7 nucleotides line up with TRBD2. Germline trimming cut 1 base from V and 1 base from J; bases unmatched to any gene: 5. This CDR3 region has 16 residues. Germline CDR1 is SGHRS and CDR2 is YFSETQ. The DNA of the CDR3 is TGCGCCAGCAGCTTGCCTAGCGGATCATCCTACAATGAGCAGTTCTTC. This gives the protein CASSLPSGSSYNEQFF.

The chain combines TRBV7-9 with TRBJ1-4; TRBD1 is a possible D gene (6 bases). From germline, CDR1 is SEHNR and CDR2 FQNEAQ (reference sequence). This CDR3 contains 14 residues. The V end lost 3 bases, the J end lost 7 bases, and 12 bases lay between the germline ends. Written as DNA, the CDR3 is TGTGCCAGCAGCTTGTTGTCAGGGGTTGAAAAACTGTTTTTT. The encoded protein is CASSLLSGVEKLFF.

This chain connects TRBV5-1 to TRBJ1-1; tentatively, D is TRBD1 (5 bases). The CDR3 totals 14 residues. CDR1 and CDR2 from the germline V gene are SGHRS and YFSETQ. The V end was cut by 3 bases, the J end by 3 bases, with 12 bases between. CDR3 nucleotides: TGCGCCAGCAGCTCTCGTGGGGACTACACTGAAGCTTTCTTT. Translating it yields CASSSRGDYTEAFF. Full variable domain (rest looked up from reference TRBV5-1 and TRBJ1-1): KAGVTQTPRYLIKTRGQQVTLSCSPISGHRSVSWYQQTPGQGLQFLFEYFSETQRNKGNFPGRFSGRQFSNSRSEMNVSTLELGDSALYLCASSSRGDYTEAFFGQGTRLTVV.

The rearrangement links TRBV19 to TRBJ1-5; TRBD1 matches at 7 bases. This CDR3 has 15 amino acids. Germline CDR1 is LNHDA and CDR2 is SQIVND (reference sequence). Trimming took 4 bases from V and 3 from J; bases not matched to a gene: 6. CDR3 amino acids: CASSTGGGVNQPQHF. The CDR3 nucleotides are TGTGCCAGTAGTACCGGAGGGGGCGTCAATCAGCCCCAGCATTTT.

The chain has TRBV7-9 and TRBJ2-5; D not certain. The germline V and J ends were trimmed by 4 bases and 3 bases, with 12 bases remaining between them. This CDR3 is 14 amino acids long. CDR1 SEHNR and CDR2 FQNEAQ come from the germline V gene (reference sequence). As DNA, the CDR3 is TGTGCCAGCAGCTCCCGACATTACGAAGAGACCCAGTACTTC. This sequence encodes CASSSRHYEETQYF.